A selection of T cell receptor beta chains follows, all from one sample in a study of blood T cells in healthy people across ages. TCRdb reprocessed the 5' RACE reads with MiXCR, giving one entry per CDR3 protein. The sample lists 790,000 or so distinct CDR3 sequences; more than 35% were seen once. The sequencing input was blood. The receptors were sampled from a man at least 80 years old in good health. CDR3s include the opening cysteine and the closing phenylalanine or tryptophan. The D gene is left open where the match is weak. Rows give clone size only sometimes, using once, few, many, or a class for an expanded clone.

j_call | v_call | d_call | clone_size | cdr3_length | cdr3_aa | cdr3_nt
TRBJ1-1 | TRBV19 | TRBD1 | . | 16 | CASRWTGIGWDTEAFF | TGTGCCAGTAGATGGACAGGGATCGGTTGGGACACTGAAGCTTTCTTT
TRBJ2-7 | TRBV11-2 | . | . | 13 | CASSSYRQNEQYF | TGTGCCAGCAGCTCGTACCGTCAAAACGAGCAGTACTTC
TRBJ2-7 | TRBV5-1 | . | few | 15 | CASSLEGGAPYEQYF | TGCGCCAGCAGCTTGGAGGGCGGGGCCCCCTACGAGCAGTACTTC
TRBJ2-7 | TRBV12-3/TRBV12-4 | TRBD1 | . | 16 | CASSLGTGPVDDKQYF | TGTGCCAGCAGTTTGGGGACAGGCCCAGTTGATGACAAGCAGTACTTC
TRBJ1-3 | TRBV9 | . | few | 13 | CASSVTHQDTIYF | TGTGCCAGCAGCGTAACCCACCAGGACACCATATATTTT
TRBJ2-3 | TRBV5-5 | . | few | 15 | CASSLVVHRPDTQYF | TGTGCCAGCAGCTTGGTCGTCCACCGCCCAGATACGCAGTATTTT
TRBJ2-7 | TRBV24-1 | TRBD1 | few | 14 | CATSPGQGTYEQYF | TGTGCCACCAGTCCGGGACAGGGGACCTACGAGCAGTACTTC
TRBJ2-7 | TRBV29-1 | . | . | 14 | CSVGGGLEPYEQYF | TGCAGCGTGGGGGGGGGCCTGGAACCCTACGAGCAGTACTTC
TRBJ2-1 | TRBV20-1 | TRBD2 | . | 13 | CSASGTSVDEQFF | TGCAGTGCTTCCGGGACTAGTGTCGATGAGCAGTTCTTC
TRBJ2-4 | TRBV28 | TRBD1 | few | 15 | CASSSHHRGVREQYF | TGTGCCAGCAGTTCCCATCACAGGGGAGTCAGGGAGCAGTACTTC
TRBJ2-3 | TRBV7-2 | TRBD1 | many | 18 | CASSSRTQGAGLGDTQYF | TGTGCCAGCAGCTCCCGGACTCAGGGGGCAGGGCTGGGGGATACGCAGTATTTT
TRBJ2-3 | TRBV10-3 | TRBD2 | . | 16 | CAISGVSGGGTDAQYF | TGTGCCATCAGTGGGGTTAGCGGGGGCGGTACAGATGCGCAGTATTTT
TRBJ2-1 | TRBV19 | TRBD2 | . | 15 | CASSIPGTSLGEQFF | TGTGCCAGTAGTATTCCCGGGACTAGCCTAGGTGAGCAGTTCTTC
TRBJ2-4 | TRBV27 | TRBD1 | . | 15 | CASKATGQGWNIQYF | TGTGCCAGCAAAGCAACGGGACAGGGGTGGAACATTCAGTACTTC
TRBJ2-3 | TRBV12-3/TRBV12-4 | . | . | 16 | CASSFGTQLSTDTQYF | TGTGCCAGCAGTTTCGGGACACAACTTTCCACAGATACGCAGTATTTT
TRBJ2-2 | TRBV7-2 | . | few | 11 | CASSAAGELFF | TGTGCCAGCAGCGCGGCCGGGGAGCTGTTTTTT
TRBJ2-7 | TRBV7-2 | . | few | 15 | CASSLDRDATYEQYF | TGTGCCAGCAGCTTGGACAGAGACGCTACCTACGAGCAGTACTTC
TRBJ2-5 | TRBV7-2 | . | . | 16 | CASSQAGLRGQETQYF | TGTGCCAGCAGCCAAGCCGGGCTCCGGGGGCAAGAGACCCAGTACTTC
TRBJ2-7 | TRBV28 | TRBD1 | . | 14 | CASSRTGGRYEQYF | TGTGCCAGCAGTCGGACAGGGGGACGTTACGAGCAGTACTTC
TRBJ2-5 | TRBV29-1 | TRBD2 | . | 15 | CSVDASGGFYDEQYF | TGCAGCGTTGATGCTAGCGGGGGATTCTACGATGAGCAGTACTTC
TRBJ1-4 | TRBV24-1 | . | few | 13 | CATSRGPHEKLFF | TGTGCCACCAGCCGCGGGCCACATGAAAAACTGTTTTTT
TRBJ2-3 | TRBV24-1 | . | few | 14 | CATSGQVHTDTQYF | TGTGCCACCAGTGGACAGGTCCACACAGATACGCAGTATTTT
TRBJ2-1 | TRBV20-1 | . | few | 15 | CSAPRGEGPGNEQFF | TGCAGTGCCCCAAGAGGTGAGGGCCCCGGCAATGAGCAGTTCTTC
TRBJ1-2 | TRBV4-3 | . | . | 14 | CASSQGAGSYGYTF | TGCGCCAGCAGCCAGGGGGCGGGCTCCTATGGCTACACCTTC
TRBJ2-1 | TRBV12-3/TRBV12-4 | . | . | 15 | CASTSETRSYNEQFF | TGTGCCAGCACCTCAGAGACTCGTTCCTACAATGAGCAGTTCTTC
TRBJ2-3 | TRBV24-1 | TRBD1 | . | 17 | CATSGPYVRGQPDTQYF | TGTGCCACCAGTGGCCCGTATGTCAGGGGGCAGCCAGATACGCAGTATTTT
TRBJ2-7 | TRBV20-1 | . | few | 11 | CSANFGREQYF | TGCAGTGCTAATTTCGGCCGGGAGCAGTACTTC
TRBJ2-7 | TRBV28 | . | few | 16 | CASSLRGRTNHYEQYF | TGTGCCAGCAGTTTAAGGGGCAGAACCAACCACTACGAGCAGTACTTC
TRBJ2-3 | TRBV7-2 | . | . | 15 | CASSLALGSTDTQYF | TGTGCCAGCAGCTTAGCTCTGGGGAGCACAGATACGCAGTATTTT
TRBJ1-2 | TRBV28 | . | . | 14 | CASSVYAGRTGYTF | TGTGCCAGTTCAGTTTACGCCGGCAGAACAGGCTACACCTTC
TRBJ2-1 | TRBV11-2 | . | few | 15 | CASSLNRDSYNEQFF | TGTGCCAGCAGCTTAAATCGGGACTCTTACAATGAGCAGTTCTTC